This T cell receptor (beta chain) derives from a study of OX40 agonist ivuxolimab in advanced cancers. This clone was counted once. Germline V gives CDR1 MGHRA, CDR2 YSYEKL. The CDR3 sequence is 16 residues long. Trimming took 2 bases from V and 4 from J; bases not matched to a gene: 7. Sequencing used immunoSEQ multiplex PCR; TCRdb keeps in-frame clones, though not all of them. The table includes 46,000 or so clones, 85% to 90% detected once. The rearrangement links TRBV4-1 to TRBJ2-7; 11 bases are a match to TRBD2. This TCR was recovered from an adult with an advanced solid tumor such as melanoma, head and neck, liver or kidney cancer. The source material was CD4+ or CD8+ T cells sorted from blood, sampled in a trial of the OX40 agonist ivuxolimab. For the CDR3, the DNA is TGCGCCAGCAGCCAAAAGGCACTAGCGGGAGATTACGAGCAGTACTTC. It translates to CASSQKALAGDYEQYF.